Listed below are T cell receptor beta chains from one sample, sequenced in a study of cytomegalovirus exposure and HLA in healthy donors. Sequencing was performed with immunoSEQ multiplex PCR; in TCRdb, only in-frame clones are kept and a portion is missing. The sample lists about 140,000 clones; 60% to 80% were seen once. The sample taken for sequencing was PBMCs. The receptors come from a male donor in good health and CMV-seronegative. Each CDR3 is given with its conserved first and last residue. Each record gives: D gene, V gene, J gene, clone size, CDR3 DNA, CDR3 protein. A D gene is named only where the DNA matches it firmly. Clone size is shown for a subset of rows, as once, few, many or a class of expanded clone.

D gene: .; V gene: TRBV5-1; J gene: TRBJ1-2; clone size: .; CDR3 DNA: TGCGCCAGCAGCTTGGGGGGCGACATGTCAAATGGCTACACCTTC; CDR3 protein: CASSLGGDMSNGYTF
D gene: .; V gene: TRBV18; J gene: TRBJ1-1; clone size: .; CDR3 DNA: TGTGCCAGCTCACCAGGTCAGGAAACTGAAGCTTTCTTT; CDR3 protein: CASSPGQETEAFF
D gene: TRBD2; V gene: TRBV6-1; J gene: TRBJ2-1; clone size: .; CDR3 DNA: TGTGCCAGCAGTGAATGGGGAGCGGGATCGGGTTCCTACAATGAGCAGTTCTTC; CDR3 protein: CASSEWGAGSGSYNEQFF
D gene: TRBD2; V gene: TRBV9; J gene: TRBJ2-2; clone size: .; CDR3 DNA: TGTGCCAGCAGCGTACTAGCGGGGGACACCGGGGAGCTGTTTTTT; CDR3 protein: CASSVLAGDTGELFF
D gene: .; V gene: TRBV6-6; J gene: TRBJ2-5; clone size: .; CDR3 DNA: TGTGCCAGCAGCGACAGGGAGACCCAGTACTTC; CDR3 protein: CASSDRETQYF
D gene: TRBD1; V gene: TRBV7-6; J gene: TRBJ1-2; clone size: .; CDR3 DNA: TGTGCCAGCAGCCAGGCGCAGGGGGATGGCTACACCTTC; CDR3 protein: CASSQAQGDGYTF
D gene: .; V gene: TRBV6-1; J gene: TRBJ1-2; clone size: .; CDR3 DNA: TGTGCCAGCAGTGTTCCCAAGGGGCCGACGAACTATGGCTACACCTTC; CDR3 protein: CASSVPKGPTNYGYTF
D gene: .; V gene: TRBV6-6; J gene: TRBJ2-7; clone size: .; CDR3 DNA: TGTGCCAGCAGGGACTGGGGGGTCCACTACGAGCAGTACTTC; CDR3 protein: CASRDWGVHYEQYF
D gene: TRBD2; V gene: TRBV5-1; J gene: TRBJ2-6; clone size: once; CDR3 DNA: TGCGCCAGCAGCCCACGCGGGGGGTTCTCTGGGGCCAACGTCCTGACTTTC; CDR3 protein: CASSPRGGFSGANVLTF
D gene: TRBD2; V gene: TRBV29-1; J gene: TRBJ2-7; clone size: .; CDR3 DNA: TGCAGCGTACGGGGAGCGGGGGGCTCGGGGGAGCAGTACTTC; CDR3 protein: CSVRGAGGSGEQYF
D gene: TRBD1; V gene: TRBV4-3; J gene: TRBJ1-1; clone size: .; CDR3 DNA: TGCGCCAGCAGTCCGACCCAGGGGGCACCTGAAGCTTTCTTT; CDR3 protein: CASSPTQGAPEAFF
D gene: .; V gene: TRBV4-2; J gene: TRBJ2-3; clone size: .; CDR3 DNA: TGTGCCAGCAGCCTTGGGGGGGCGGGTCGGGATACGCAGTATTTT; CDR3 protein: CASSLGGAGRDTQYF
D gene: TRBD1; V gene: TRBV7-2; J gene: TRBJ1-2; clone size: .; CDR3 DNA: TGTGCCAGCAGCGTTACAGGGGGGGACTATGGCTACACCTTC; CDR3 protein: CASSVTGGDYGYTF
D gene: TRBD1; V gene: TRBV27; J gene: TRBJ1-6; clone size: .; CDR3 DNA: TGTGCCAGCAAGGGGACAGTAAATTCACCCCTCCACTTT; CDR3 protein: CASKGTVNSPLHF
D gene: .; V gene: TRBV9; J gene: TRBJ2-5; clone size: .; CDR3 DNA: TGTGCCAGCAGCCTTGCACAGTCACCCTGGGAGACCCAGTACTTC; CDR3 protein: CASSLAQSPWETQYF
D gene: .; V gene: TRBV27; J gene: TRBJ2-5; clone size: few; CDR3 DNA: TGTGCCAGCAGTTTGGGCGGGGCGGTACAAGAGACCCAGTACTTC; CDR3 protein: CASSLGGAVQETQYF
D gene: .; V gene: TRBV5-1; J gene: TRBJ2-1; clone size: few; CDR3 DNA: TGCGCCAGCAGCTTGACAGGGTTTGGGTCCTACAATGAGCAGTTCTTC; CDR3 protein: CASSLTGFGSYNEQFF
D gene: TRBD1; V gene: TRBV27; J gene: TRBJ2-7; clone size: .; CDR3 DNA: TGTGCCAGCAGACCCGGGACAGGGGCCTACGAGCAGTACTTC; CDR3 protein: CASRPGTGAYEQYF
D gene: .; V gene: TRBV28; J gene: TRBJ2-3; clone size: .; CDR3 DNA: TGTGCCAGCAGTCCCCGGTTCCGGGATACGCAGTATTTT; CDR3 protein: CASSPRFRDTQYF
D gene: TRBD1; V gene: TRBV5-1; J gene: TRBJ2-3; clone size: .; CDR3 DNA: TGCGCCAGCAGCCCGGGACAGAGGTACACAGATACGCAGTATTTT; CDR3 protein: CASSPGQRYTDTQYF
D gene: .; V gene: TRBV10-3; J gene: TRBJ1-5; clone size: .; CDR3 DNA: TGTGCCATCAGAGTATCCAGGGAACAGCCCCAGCATTTT; CDR3 protein: CAIRVSREQPQHF
D gene: .; V gene: TRBV27; J gene: TRBJ2-7; clone size: .; CDR3 DNA: TGTGCCAGCACCAAAACCGGGGATCCCTACGAGCAGTACTTC; CDR3 protein: CASTKTGDPYEQYF
D gene: TRBD1; V gene: TRBV15; J gene: TRBJ1-1; clone size: .; CDR3 DNA: TGTGCCACCAGCAGCACCCGAACGGGACAGACCCTCACTGAAGCTTTCTTT; CDR3 protein: CATSSTRTGQTLTEAFF
D gene: TRBD2; V gene: TRBV27; J gene: TRBJ2-1; clone size: once; CDR3 DNA: TGTGCCAGCAGTAGCGGGGGGAGGAATGAGCAGTTCTTC; CDR3 protein: CASSSGGRNEQFF
D gene: .; V gene: TRBV28; J gene: TRBJ2-3; clone size: .; CDR3 DNA: TGTGCCAGCAGTTTTATCGGGAACACAGATACGCAGTATTTT; CDR3 protein: CASSFIGNTDTQYF
D gene: TRBD1; V gene: TRBV7-2; J gene: TRBJ1-2; clone size: .; CDR3 DNA: TGTGCCAGCAGCTCCCGACAGGGTAGGGCTAACTATGGCTACACCTTC; CDR3 protein: CASSSRQGRANYGYTF
D gene: TRBD2; V gene: TRBV4-3; J gene: TRBJ2-3; clone size: few; CDR3 DNA: TGCGCCAGCAGCCAAGATAATCCTAGCGGAACCTCTAGCACAGATACGCAGTATTTT; CDR3 protein: CASSQDNPSGTSSTDTQYF